This section outlines one T cell receptor beta chain sequence together with its context. The antigen is not known. The protocol was immunoSEQ multiplex PCR, while the TCRdb copy is restricted to in-frame clones and leaves out a portion. The repertoire includes 150,000 to 200,000 clones, approximately 92% of them detected once, and roughly 10% sits in the top ten. The sample belongs to a study of T cell responses to AZD1222 COVID-19 vaccine. Study conclusions and caveats: Only six individuals given AZD1222 were seropositive at baseline.

From germline, CDR1 is MDHEN and CDR2 SYDVKM. This CDR3 spans 15 amino acids. V was pared by 1 base and J by 3 bases, with 12 bases between. The receptor comes from an adult in good health. The rearrangement links TRBV28 to TRBJ1-2; the D is unclear. The material was peripheral blood, obtained on day 0 of AZD1222 vaccination. The CDR3 DNA sequence: TGTGCCAGCAGTTTATATAAGTCGTCCCACTATGGCTACACCTTC. It specifies CASSLYKSSHYGYTF.